The 27 T cell receptor beta chains below were found in one sample sequenced in a study of T cell responses to AZD1222 COVID-19 vaccine. Generated by immunoSEQ multiplex PCR, the TCRdb table keeps only in-frame clones and is missing some. The top ten hold over 7.5% of the sample, which has tens of thousands of clones, 75% to 90% seen once. The sample consisted of peripheral blood, taken 28 days after the second AZD1222 dose. These receptor sequences come from an adult who received the AZD1222 COVID-19 vaccine.

The CDR3 DNA reads as TGCAGTGCTAGTCGGCAGAACACTGAAGCTTTCTTT. This encodes CSASRQNTEAFF. The rearrangement joins TRBV20-1 to TRBJ1-1; D is ambiguous. V dropped 3 bases and J dropped 1 base, with 6 bases sitting between them. The CDR3 sequence is 12 residues long. From germline, CDR1 is DFQATT and CDR2 SNEGSKA (reference sequence).

The V and J genes are TRBV5-6 and TRBJ1-1, with D possibly matching TRBD1 (5 bases). This CDR3 is built from 15 residues. The germline gives CDR1 SGHDT, CDR2 YYEEEE. V lost 0 bases and J 5 bases, leaving 14 bases between the germline ends. CDR3 amino acids: CASSLVGQGGTEAFF. The CDR3 region has the DNA TGTGCCAGCAGCTTGGTAGGGCAGGGAGGTACTGAAGCTTTCTTT. Based on the CDR3 plus reference TRBV5-6 and TRBJ1-1, the full variable domain is DAGVTQSPTHLIKTRGQQVTLRCSPKSGHDTVSWYQQALGQGPQFIFQYYEEEERQRGNFPDRFSGHQFPNYSSELNVNALLLGDSALYLCASSLVGQGGTEAFFGQGTRLTVV.

The rearrangement uses TRBV20-1 and TRBJ2-7, with D perhaps matching TRBD2 (6 bases). The CDR3 contains 14 residues. Germline V gives CDR1 DFQATT, CDR2 SNEGSKA (reference sequence). V was shortened by 3 bases and J by 5 bases, with 17 bases between the two germline ends. The DNA of the CDR3 is TGCAGTGCTAGTCTGGGGGGAAGGGAGAACGAGCAGTACTTC. The encoded protein is CSASLGGRENEQYF.

The chain joins TRBV19 to TRBJ2-5, with D perhaps matching TRBD1 (6 bases). V was shortened by 5 bases and J by 4 bases, with 20 bases between the two germline ends. Germline V lookup: CDR1 LNHDA, CDR2 SQIVND (reference sequence). The CDR3 runs to 16 residues. CDR3 DNA sequence: TGTGCCAGTAGTCCAGAACAGGGTCGAGTAGGAGAGACCCAGTACTTC. Translation gives CASSPEQGRVGETQYF.

The chain uses TRBV2 and TRBJ2-7; D unresolved. CDR3 length: 12 amino acids. Deletions cut 6 bases from V and 9 bases from J, with 15 bases between. CDR1 is SNHLY and CDR2 is FYNNEI in the germline V gene. The CDR3 DNA reads TGTGCCAGCAGGAACAACCTCCTGGGGCAGTACTTC. It encodes CASRNNLLGQYF.

The chain links TRBV19 to TRBJ2-1; D perhaps matches TRBD1 (5 bases). This CDR3 is built from 14 residues. The germline V gene encodes CDR1 LNHDA and CDR2 SQIVND (reference sequence). The V end lost 3 bases, the J end lost 1 base, and 7 bases lay between the germline ends. The CDR3 here is CASSIDSSYNEQFF. The CDR3 DNA reads as TGTGCCAGTAGTATTGACAGTTCCTACAATGAGCAGTTCTTC.

This clone was detected once. The gene calls are TRBV10-3 and TRBJ2-5; TRBD1 might be the D (5 bases). The length of the CDR3 is 14 residues. The V gene's germline CDR1 is ENHRY and CDR2 SYGVKD. With 3 bases removed from V and 2 bases from J, the gap between germline ends came to 10 bases. The CDR3 is CAISETGLQETQYF. The CDR3 DNA reads TGTGCCATCAGTGAAACAGGCTTACAAGAGACCCAGTACTTC.

This chain connects TRBV29-1 to TRBJ2-5; TRBD1 matches at 7 bases. The germline V gene has CDR1 SQVTM and CDR2 ANQGSEA. The V and J ends lost 4 bases and 5 bases, in that order; junction bases with no gene match: 4. This CDR3 has 12 amino acids. The CDR3 is CSVVRGQETQYF. The CDR3 DNA follows: TGCAGCGTTGTGAGGGGGCAGGAGACCCAGTACTTC.

The chain carries TRBV29-1 and TRBJ2-2; D is uncertain. The CDR3 totals 13 residues. Germline loops: CDR1 SQVTM, CDR2 ANQGSEA. The CDR3 sequence: CAGPNHSTGELFF. The CDR3, as DNA: TGCGCAGGCCCCAACCATTCCACCGGGGAGCTGTTTTTT.

The rearrangement links TRBV7-8 to TRBJ2-2; 13 bases fit TRBD2. Germline V gene sequence: CDR1 SGHVS, CDR2 FQNEAQ. CDR3 size: 20 residues. The V segment lost 1 base and the J segment 7 bases; nucleotides outside the gene matches: 15. CDR3 DNA: TGTGCCAGCAGCTTAGACGGCAGGGGATTGACTAGCGGGGGGATCGGGGAGCTGTTTTTT. Protein sequence: CASSLDGRGLTSGGIGELFF.

The V and J genes are TRBV14 and TRBJ2-7; TRBD2 aligns across 7 bases. The V gene's germline CDR1 is SGHDN and CDR2 FVKESK. The CDR3 length is 14 residues. With V trimmed by 1 base and J by 3 bases, 3 bases remained unmatched. The CDR3 reads CASSQGAGVYEQYF. The CDR3 DNA sequence: TGTGCCAGCAGCCAAGGTGCGGGGGTCTACGAGCAGTACTTC.

The CDR3 DNA reads as TGTGCCAGCCGTCTGAGGGGAGGGCCCTATGGCTACACCTTC. Its translation is CASRLRGGPYGYTF. This sequence joins TRBV19 and TRBJ1-2; TRBD1 is a possible D gene (5 bases). V shed 9 bases and J shed 4 bases, with 18 bases lying between them. This CDR3 contains 14 residues. Germline assignment: CDR1 LNHDA and CDR2 SQIVND (reference sequence).

The rearrangement uses TRBV5-1 and TRBJ1-2; 7 positions agree with TRBD1. The CDR3 covers 14 residues. Germline-derived CDR1 and CDR2 are SGHRS and YFSETQ. The V and J ends lost 0 bases and 4 bases, in that order; junction bases with no gene match: 3. CDR3 residues: CASSLEGTVYGYTF. CDR3 bases: TGCGCCAGCAGCTTGGAGGGGACAGTCTATGGCTACACCTTC.

This clone was recorded a few times. The DNA of the CDR3 is TGTGCCAGCAGTTTAAAGGATAATTCACCCCTCCACTTT. It encodes CASSLKDNSPLHF. J is TRBJ1-6 and V is TRBV28, with D hard to call. The germline V gene encodes CDR1 MDHEN and CDR2 SYDVKM. CDR3 size: 13 residues. Trimming stripped 2 bases from V and 5 bases from J, with 4 bases between.

The chain joins TRBV10-2 to TRBJ2-2; tentatively, D is TRBD2 (5 bases). Germline CDR1 reads WSHSY; CDR2 reads SAAADI. Trimming took off 6 bases at V and 5 bases at J, with 7 bases between the two ends. This CDR3 comprises 12 residues. Here the CDR3 DNA reads TGCGCCAGCAGGTCGGGAACCGGGGAGCTGTTTTTT. It codes for CASRSGTGELFF.

The rearrangement links TRBV19 to TRBJ1-2; 9 nucleotides align to TRBD1. The CDR3 totals 13 residues. Trimming at V came to 7 bases and at J to 9 bases, leaving 9 bases not matched to a gene. In germline, CDR1 is LNHDA, CDR2 SQIVND (reference sequence). CDR3 sequence reads: CASNSGTGFRYTF. Written as DNA, the CDR3 is TGTGCCAGTAATAGCGGGACAGGGTTTCGCTACACCTTC.

This clone was detected only once. The rearrangement links TRBV11-2 to TRBJ1-1; D call uncertain. CDR1 is SGHAT, CDR2 FQNNGV, per germline. Trimming removed 1 base at V and 6 bases at J, with 9 bases between. CDR3 length equals 13 residues. This CDR3 reads CASSLGQPAEAFF. Here the CDR3 DNA reads TGTGCCAGCAGCTTAGGGCAGCCGGCTGAAGCTTTCTTT.

The rearrangement uses TRBV6-5 and TRBJ2-1, with no clear D. CDR3 size: 13 residues. The V gene's germline CDR1 is MNHEY and CDR2 SVGAGI. Trimming removed 2 bases from V and 0 bases from J, with 2 bases in between. CDR3 sequence (DNA): TGTGCCAGCAGTTACAGCTCCTACAATGAGCAGTTCTTC. This encodes CASSYSSYNEQFF.

The chain recombines TRBV10-3 with TRBJ2-2; D gene uncertain. Germline CDR1 is ENHRY and CDR2 is SYGVKD. The V gene lost 3 bases and the J gene lost 0 bases, with 14 bases spanning the gap. The CDR3 has 17 residues. Here the CDR3 DNA reads TGTGCCATCAGTGACTCAGGATTAACTTCGAACACCGGGGAGCTGTTTTTT. Its protein is CAISDSGLTSNTGELFF.

V usage is TRBV7-2 and J usage is TRBJ1-3; unclear D gene. V was shortened by 5 bases and J by 4 bases, with 9 bases between the two germline ends. The CDR3 spans 13 residues. From germline, CDR1 is SGHTA and CDR2 FQGNSA. CDR3 amino acids: CASSPPWGNTIYF. CDR3 bases: TGTGCCAGCAGCCCTCCGTGGGGAAACACCATATATTTT.

This clone was picked up one time. The chain has TRBV5-1 and TRBJ1-5; possibly TRBD1 for D (5 bases). The CDR3 covers 13 residues. The V end was cut by 0 bases, the J end by 8 bases, with 9 bases between. Germline V gene sequence: CDR1 SGHRS, CDR2 YFSETQ. The DNA of the CDR3 is TGCGCCAGCAGCTTGGGATCGGGGGAGCCCCAGCATTTT. This codes for CASSLGSGEPQHF.

The V call is TRBV6-5, the J call TRBJ2-2; TRBD1 aligns across 7 bases. The CDR3 spans 15 residues. V lost 4 bases to trimming and J lost 4 bases; unmatched junction nucleotides: 6. Germline V gene data show CDR1 as MNHEY and CDR2 as SVGAGI. CDR3 in DNA: TGTGCCAGCAGTTTTAACAGGGGATTCACCGGGGAGCTGTTTTTT. Translation: CASSFNRGFTGELFF.

This chain connects TRBV19 to TRBJ2-4; D is uncertain. There are 12 residues in the CDR3. The germline CDR1 and CDR2 sequences are LNHDA and SQIVND (reference sequence). V was clipped by 2 bases and J by 9 bases, with 8 bases between them. The CDR3 loop is CASSISWGIQYF. CDR3 coding DNA: TGTGCCAGTAGTATATCATGGGGCATTCAGTACTTC.

The V and J genes are TRBV24-1 and TRBJ2-7, with D uncertain. Germline CDR1 is KGHDR and CDR2 is SFDVKD. The CDR3 contains 9 residues. The CDR3 is CATSDPPGV. The CDR3 DNA follows: TGTGCCACCAGTGACCCCCCGGGCGTC.

The rearrangement uses TRBV5-4 and TRBJ1-4; TRBD1 agrees at 8 bases. Germline-derived CDR1 and CDR2 are SGHNT and YYREEE (reference sequence). The CDR3 is 15 residues long. With V trimmed by 0 bases and J by 8 bases, 6 bases remained unmatched. The CDR3 sequence: CASSLAGDRWEKLFF. CDR3 DNA sequence: TGTGCCAGCAGCTTGGCCGGGGACAGGTGGGAAAAACTGTTTTTT.

The chain has TRBV23-1 and TRBJ2-7; 11 positions agree with TRBD2. TRBV23-1 is treated as an ORF (open reading frame) with a function not yet certain. This CDR3 comprises 16 residues. Trimming removed 6 bases from V and 0 bases from J; junction bases left unmatched: 7. For the CDR3, the DNA is TGCGCCAGCAGACTAGCGGGAGTGAAGAACTCCTACGAGCAGTACGTC. Translating it yields CASRLAGVKNSYEQYV.

V gene TRBV6-5 combines with J gene TRBJ2-1; 10 nucleotides match TRBD2. Germline lookup yields CDR1 MNHEY and CDR2 SVGAGI. The length of the CDR3 is 16 residues. V was pared by 0 bases and J by 8 bases, with 7 bases of the junction left unmatched. The CDR3 DNA follows: TGTGCCAGCAGTTACTCGCCTAGCGGGAGTTTAGATGAGCAGTTCTTC. As protein: CASSYSPSGSLDEQFF.